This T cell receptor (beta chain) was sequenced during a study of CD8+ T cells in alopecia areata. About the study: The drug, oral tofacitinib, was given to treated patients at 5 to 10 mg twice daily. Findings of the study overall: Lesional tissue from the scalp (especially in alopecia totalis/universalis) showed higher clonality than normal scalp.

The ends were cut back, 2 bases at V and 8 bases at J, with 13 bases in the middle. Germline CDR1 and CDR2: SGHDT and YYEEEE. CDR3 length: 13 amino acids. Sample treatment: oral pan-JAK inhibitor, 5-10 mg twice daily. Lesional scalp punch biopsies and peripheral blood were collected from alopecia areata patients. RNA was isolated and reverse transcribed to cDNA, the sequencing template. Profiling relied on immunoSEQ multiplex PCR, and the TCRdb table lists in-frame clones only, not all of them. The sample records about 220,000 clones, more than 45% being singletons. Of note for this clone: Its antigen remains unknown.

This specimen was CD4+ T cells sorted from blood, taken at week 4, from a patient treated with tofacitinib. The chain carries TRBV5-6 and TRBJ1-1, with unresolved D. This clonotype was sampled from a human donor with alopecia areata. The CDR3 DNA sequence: TGTGCCAGCAGCTTCCCTTTACACGACGAAGCTTTCTTT. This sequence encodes CASSFPLHDEAFF. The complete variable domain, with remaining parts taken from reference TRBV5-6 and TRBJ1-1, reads DAGVTQSPTHLIKTRGQQVTLRCSPKSGHDTVSWYQQALGQGPQFIFQYYEEEERQRGNFPDRFSGHQFPNYSSELNVNALLLGDSALYLCASSFPLHDEAFFGQGTRLTVV.